This T cell receptor (beta chain) was recorded in a study of T cell responses to AZD1222 COVID-19 vaccine. General study findings and limits: Seropositivity was recorded at baseline in only a handful of AZD1222 recipients. Recipients of two AZD1222 doses showed rising Spike-specific TCR breadth and depth.

Germline trimming cut 4 bases from V and 9 bases from J; bases unmatched to any gene: 11. This CDR3 is 15 amino acids long. Germline CDR1 MGHRA, CDR2 YSYEKL. This clone was observed a single time. The antigen is not known. Profiling relied on immunoSEQ multiplex PCR, and the TCRdb table lists in-frame clones only, not all of them. The sample consists of 100,000 to 150,000 clones, about 90% of them appearing once. This specimen consisted of peripheral blood, obtained on day 0 of AZD1222 vaccination. The rearrangement joins TRBV4-1 to TRBJ2-5, with 10 bases fitting TRBD1. This receptor was taken from an adult in good health. The CDR3 region has the DNA TGCGCCAGCAGCCCGAACGTGCTGGGACAGGGGCCCCAGTACTTC. Translation gives CASSPNVLGQGPQYF.